What follows are 23 T cell receptor beta chains derived from one specimen sequenced in a study of blood T cell repertoires in COVID-19. The assay was immunoSEQ multiplex PCR, and TCRdb's table has in-frame clones only and misses some. The table has more than 200,000 clones, about 89% seen once. The sample was PBMCs or T cells enriched from blood (not recorded which). Receptor source: a woman aged 25 to 39 who had recovered from COVID-19.

The chain links TRBV27 to TRBJ1-3, with no clear D. In germline, CDR1 is MNHEY, CDR2 SMNVEV (reference sequence). The CDR3 runs to 16 residues. V shed 0 bases and J shed 2 bases, with 11 bases lying between them. The CDR3 protein is CASSLSGTWAGNTIYF. CDR3 nucleotide sequence: TGTGCCAGCAGTTTATCGGGCACATGGGCTGGAAACACCATATATTTT.

The chain carries TRBV9 and TRBJ2-3, with 10 bases matching TRBD2. Trimming cost V 0 bases and J 3 bases; bases outside gene matches: 7. The length of the CDR3 is 17 residues. From germline, CDR1 is SGDLS and CDR2 YYNGEE. In DNA form, the CDR3 reads TGTGCCAGCAGCGTAGGCTCTAGCGGGAGTGGTACAGATACGCAGTATTTT. Its translation: CASSVGSSGSGTDTQYF.

This clone has only one observation. The V gene is TRBV11-2, the J gene TRBJ2-1, with D tentatively TRBD2 (5 bases). The ends were cut back, 5 bases at V and 10 bases at J, with 15 bases in the middle. CDR3 size: 13 residues. Germline lookup yields CDR1 SGHAT and CDR2 FQNNGV. CDR3 loop: CASSDTSVEEQFF. The CDR3 DNA reads TGTGCCAGCAGCGACACTAGTGTTGAAGAGCAGTTCTTC.

The DNA of the CDR3 is TGTGCCAGCAGCGTTTCCTCCCTGCCTTCGACAGATTCTCCGCACACTAATGAAAAACTGTTTTTT. It translates to CASSVSSLPSTDSPHTNEKLFF. The chain carries TRBV9 and TRBJ1-4, with D tentatively TRBD1 (5 bases). Germline CDR1 reads SGDLS; CDR2 reads YYNGEE. The CDR3 consists of 22 residues. Trimming stripped 2 bases from V and 2 bases from J, with 31 bases between.

This clone was recorded only once. The J gene is TRBJ2-5, the V gene TRBV7-8, with TRBD1 matching over 8 bases. V gave up 3 bases and J gave up 4 bases; unmatched junction bases: 4. From germline, CDR1 is SGHVS and CDR2 FQNEAQ. The CDR3 consists of 14 residues. CDR3 DNA: TGTGCCAGCAGCTTCCAGGGGGCGGCAGAGACCCAGTACTTC. Translated, it gives CASSFQGAAETQYF.

The chain combines TRBV6-9 with TRBJ1-2; perhaps TRBD1 as D (6 bases). V shed 4 bases and J shed 5 bases, with 17 bases lying between them. The CDR3 length is 15 residues. Germline loops: CDR1 MNHGY, CDR2 SVAAGI. CDR3 bases: TGTGCCAGCAGTTGGCGAGACAGGTGGAGTTATGGCTACACCTTC. Encoded protein: CASSWRDRWSYGYTF.

The chain recombines TRBV7-9 with TRBJ1-5; 9 bases are shared with TRBD1. V gave up 1 base and J gave up 7 bases; unmatched junction bases: 11. Germline V gene sequence: CDR1 SEHNR, CDR2 FQNEAQ (reference sequence). This CDR3 is 17 amino acids long. The DNA of the CDR3 is TGTGCCAGCAGCTTAGAGTGGGGGACAGGGTTTGAGCAGCCCCAGCATTTT. It yields the protein CASSLEWGTGFEQPQHF.

The chain links TRBV30 to TRBJ1-2; D is possibly TRBD1 (5 bases). This CDR3 comprises 13 residues. CDR1 is GTSNPN and CDR2 is SVGIG in the germline V gene (reference sequence). Trimming removed 0 bases at V and 7 bases at J, with 12 bases between. The chain's CDR3 is CAWSVAGNIGYTF. The CDR3, as DNA: TGTGCCTGGAGTGTAGCAGGGAATATTGGCTACACCTTC.

The chain combines TRBV28 with TRBJ1-4, with unresolved D. This CDR3 comprises 15 residues. Between the trimmed V and J ends, which lost 7 bases and 0 bases, there was a span of 12 bases. Per germline, CDR1 MDHEN and CDR2 SYDVKM. The CDR3 DNA is TGTGCCAGCACCTCTGACGAGGCAACTAATGAAAAACTGTTTTTT. Its protein product is CASTSDEATNEKLFF.

This clone was detected a few times. The V gene is TRBV7-3, the J gene TRBJ1-2, with D tentatively TRBD1 (6 bases). The CDR3 consists of 17 residues. Deletions cut 0 bases from V and 8 bases from J, with 22 bases between. The germline CDR1 and CDR2 sequences are SGHTA and FQGTGA. Written as DNA, the CDR3 is TGTGCCAGCAGCTTAACGGGAGTCGGCCAGGGCCAGGGGGGCTACACCTTC. Its translation is CASSLTGVGQGQGGYTF.

This clone was found a few times. The chain joins TRBV4-3 to TRBJ2-7; the D gene is possibly TRBD1 (6 bases). The CDR3 covers 16 residues. V was shortened by 0 bases and J by 3 bases, with 15 bases between the two germline ends. Germline V lookup: CDR1 LGHNA, CDR2 YSLEER. This chain's CDR3 is CASSQDPTGIIYEQYF. DNA of the CDR3: TGCGCCAGCAGCCAAGATCCAACAGGGATTATCTACGAGCAGTACTTC.

The chain joins TRBV7-8 to TRBJ1-5; D gene unclear. Germline CDR1 is SGHVS and CDR2 is FQNEAQ. The CDR3 is 13 residues long. Trimming left V 3 bases short and J 4 bases short, with 7 bases between. The DNA for the CDR3 is TGTGCCAGCAGCTTCGAGAGGAATCAGCCCCAGCATTTT. Translated: CASSFERNQPQHF.

The CDR3, as DNA: TGTGCCAGCAGCCTCTCGGCAGAGGGTGAAGCTTTCTTT. Translating gives CASSLSAEGEAFF. This chain joins TRBV28 and TRBJ1-1; D remains ambiguous. Germline V gene data show CDR1 as MDHEN and CDR2 as SYDVKM. The CDR3 contains 13 residues. Trimming left V 6 bases short and J 7 bases short, with 15 bases between. Full variable domain (remainder filled in from reference TRBV28 and TRBJ1-1): DVKVTQSSRYLVKRTGEKVFLECVQDMDHENMFWYRQDPGLGLRLIYFSYDVKMKEKGDIPEGYSVSREKKERFSLILESASTNQTSMYLCASSLSAEGEAFFGQGTRLTVV.

The chain has TRBV9 and TRBJ1-2, with D tentatively TRBD1 (6 bases). Germline assignment: CDR1 SGDLS and CDR2 YYNGEE. V lost 0 bases, J lost 4 bases, and 10 bases lay in between. The CDR3 spans 14 residues. The CDR3: CASSVAGEAYGYTF. Here the CDR3 DNA reads TGTGCCAGCAGCGTAGCAGGGGAAGCCTATGGCTACACCTTC.

This rearrangement joins TRBV4-3 to TRBJ2-3; 8 bases map to TRBD2. The CDR3 has 14 residues. The V gene end was trimmed by 4 bases and the J gene end by 5 bases; junction bases not matched to a gene: 5. Germline V lookup: CDR1 LGHNA, CDR2 YSLEER. In nucleotides, the CDR3 is TGCGCCAGCAGCCTCCGCAGCGGGAGAGATACGCAGTATTTT. Translated, it gives CASSLRSGRDTQYF.

The chain employs TRBV4-2 and TRBJ1-3; D is ambiguous. The V and J ends lost 1 base and 0 bases respectively, with 10 bases between them. The CDR3 runs 16 residues. The V gene's germline CDR1 is LGHNA and CDR2 YNFKEQ. The CDR3: CASSQVLSGSGNTIYF. The CDR3, as DNA: TGTGCCAGCAGCCAAGTTTTGTCCGGCTCTGGAAACACCATATATTTT.

The V gene is TRBV11-2, the J gene TRBJ2-1; D is ambiguous. This CDR3 contains 11 residues. Germline CDR1 reads SGHAT; CDR2 reads FQNNGV. V lost 2 bases and J lost 10, with 6 bases in between. DNA of the CDR3: TGTGCCAGCAGCTTATATAGAGAGCAGTTCTTC. It translates to CASSLYREQFF.

The rearrangement uses TRBV19 and TRBJ1-5; D perhaps matches TRBD1 (5 bases). The CDR3 runs 15 residues. CDR1 and CDR2 (germline): LNHDA, SQIVND (reference sequence). The ends were cut back, 3 bases at V and 2 bases at J, with 11 bases in the middle. The CDR3 loop reads CASSIPDRGNQPQHF. The CDR3 DNA follows: TGTGCCAGTAGTATCCCTGACAGAGGCAATCAGCCCCAGCATTTT.

This chain uses TRBV5-5 with TRBJ1-2; TRBD1 is a possible D gene (5 bases). In germline, CDR1 is SGHKS, CDR2 YYEKEE (reference sequence). The CDR3 runs 15 residues. The germline V and J ends were trimmed by 0 bases and 8 bases, with 17 bases remaining between them. Here the CDR3 reads CASSLEDSAPGGYTF. As DNA, the CDR3 is TGTGCCAGCAGCTTGGAAGACAGTGCCCCTGGGGGCTACACCTTC. Full variable domain (missing parts from reference TRBV5-5 and TRBJ1-2): DAGVTQSPTHLIKTRGQQVTLRCSPISGHKSVSWYQQVLGQGPQFIFQYYEKEERGRGNFPDRFSARQFPNYSSELNVNALLLGDSALYLCASSLEDSAPGGYTFGSGTRLTVV.

The chain joins TRBV4-1 to TRBJ2-7; 9 nucleotides agree with TRBD1. From germline, CDR1 is MGHRA and CDR2 YSYEKL. The CDR3 has 15 residues. J gave up 6 bases and V 5 bases, and 11 bases lay outside the gene matches. CDR3 loop: CASSVQGTGRGEQYF. CDR3 in DNA: TGCGCCAGCAGCGTCCAGGGGACAGGGAGAGGCGAGCAGTACTTC.

The rearrangement uses TRBV15 and TRBJ1-1; D unclear. CDR3 size: 15 residues. Per germline, CDR1 LNHNV and CDR2 YYDKDF (reference sequence). Trimming shortened V by 5 bases and J by 5 bases, and 18 bases separated the two germline ends. The DNA of the CDR3 is TGTGCCACCAGCGTTTTACGGCCCTGGAGTACTGAAGCTTTCTTT. As protein: CATSVLRPWSTEAFF.

This chain connects TRBV3-1 (or the pseudogene TRBV3-2) to TRBJ1-1, with D tentatively TRBD1 (5 bases). V was cut by 4 bases and J by 8 bases, with 20 bases left in between. CDR3 length: 15 residues. Germline CDR1 and CDR2: LGHDT and YNNKEL (reference sequence). This chain's CDR3 is CASSLGDSLWEEAFF. CDR3 DNA sequence: TGTGCCAGCAGCCTTGGCGACAGCCTATGGGAAGAAGCTTTCTTT.

V and J are TRBV9 and TRBJ1-4; 8 bases are shared with TRBD1. V dropped 6 bases and J dropped 0; count of bases not matched to a gene: 13. CDR1 and CDR2 from the germline V gene are SGDLS and YYNGEE. The CDR3 is made up of 18 amino acids. CDR3 sequence: CASTRLQGGDSTNEKLFF. The DNA for the CDR3 is TGTGCCAGCACCCGTTTACAGGGGGGGGACTCAACTAATGAAAAACTGTTTTTT.